Below are 24 T cell receptor beta chains sequenced from a single sample in a study of T cells in Graves' hyperthyroidism and ophthalmopathy. The source material, RNA transcripts, was used to amplify TCR beta CDR3 regions. With the HTBI primer set, the TCR CDR3 went through a first round of RT-PCR. TCRdb used MiXCR to reprocess the multiplex PCR reads, holding one entry per CDR3 protein. The sample includes roughly 500,000 distinct CDR3 sequences, 11% to 15% of them seen just once. Sequencing used blood. Receptors were obtained from a woman aged 25 to 39 with Graves' hyperthyroidism that later progressed to Graves' ophthalmopathy.

V is TRBV4-1 and J is TRBJ2-7; TRBD1 agrees at 8 bases. Germline V lookup: CDR1 MGHRA, CDR2 YSYEKL. Losses at the gene ends were 1 base for V and 6 bases for J; bases not matched to a gene: 5. The CDR3 consists of 14 residues. CDR3 residues: CASSQGRGPSEQYF. The CDR3 bases are TGCGCCAGCAGCCAAGGCAGGGGGCCCTCCGAGCAGTACTTC.

The DNA for the CDR3 is TGCAGCGTAGAACAGGGGCGCCCCTACGAGCAGTACTTC. Residues: CSVEQGRPYEQYF. The chain carries TRBV29-1 and TRBJ2-7; 7 bases are shared with TRBD1. V shed 6 bases, J shed 2 bases, and the junction held 7 bases outside the gene matches. CDR1 and CDR2 from the germline V gene are SQVTM and ANQGSEA. The CDR3 has 13 amino acids.

V usage is TRBV24-1 and J usage is TRBJ2-2, with 9 bases aligning to TRBD2. Per germline, CDR1 KGHDR and CDR2 SFDVKD. Losses at the gene ends were 1 base for V and 6 bases for J; bases not matched to a gene: 14. This CDR3 has 19 amino acids. Here the CDR3 reads CATSDFLPYDLAGPGELFF. The CDR3 region has the DNA TGTGCCACCAGTGATTTTCTCCCGTATGACCTAGCGGGACCCGGGGAGCTGTTTTTT.

This clonotype was seen at least ten times. The rearrangement joins TRBV6-1 to TRBJ2-2; D gene uncertain. The V end was cut by 7 bases, the J end by 6 bases, with 12 bases between. The CDR3 has 13 residues. Germline V CDR1 and CDR2: MNHNS, SASEGT. The CDR3 sequence: CASTFSEAGELFF. The CDR3 DNA is TGTGCCAGCACCTTTTCCGAGGCCGGGGAGCTGTTTTTT.

Ten or more counts support this clonotype. The rearrangement links TRBV27 to TRBJ1-1; D not certain. Germline V gene lookup returns CDR1 MNHEY and CDR2 SMNVEV (reference sequence). The CDR3 extends over 11 amino acids. V lost 10 bases to trimming and J lost 3 bases, with 9 bases between them. CDR3 bases: TGTGCCACGATTCAGCACACTGAAGCTTTCTTT. The encoded protein is CATIQHTEAFF.

This clonotype was detected many times. CDR3 coding DNA: TGTGCCAGGCGGGGATCCACATTTAACTATGGCTACACCTTC. It is translated as CARRGSTFNYGYTF. The rearrangement links TRBV27 to TRBJ1-2; no reliable D call. V was shortened by 9 bases and J by 1 base, with 15 bases between the two germline ends. CDR1 is MNHEY, CDR2 SMNVEV, per germline (reference sequence). The CDR3 covers 14 residues.

The J gene is TRBJ1-1, the V gene TRBV9; D remains unclear. From germline, CDR1 is SGDLS and CDR2 YYNGEE. This CDR3 has 14 amino acids. V lost 4 bases, J lost 4 bases, and 14 bases lay in between. CDR3 in amino acids: CASSPVGDFTEAFF. For the CDR3, the DNA is TGTGCCAGCAGCCCCGTAGGTGACTTCACTGAAGCTTTCTTT.

Here the CDR3 DNA reads TGTGCCTGGGGAGAGTGGCGGGACACCGGGGAGCTGTTTTTT. Amino acids: CAWGEWRDTGELFF. The chain joins TRBV30 to TRBJ2-2, with D possibly matching TRBD2 (5 bases). The V gene's germline CDR1 is GTSNPN and CDR2 SVGIG (reference sequence). V lost 5 bases and J 3 bases, leaving 13 bases between the germline ends. The CDR3 totals 14 residues.

This clonotype was seen at least ten times. V gene TRBV5-1 combines with J gene TRBJ1-1; D not certain. Trimming shortened V by 0 bases and J by 4 bases, and 16 bases separated the two germline ends. This CDR3 spans 16 amino acids. Germline CDR1 is SGHRS and CDR2 is YFSETQ. Written as DNA, the CDR3 is TGCGCCAGCAGCTTGGATGAATCGGGGTCCGCCACTGAAGCTTTCTTT. Translated, it gives CASSLDESGSATEAFF.

This clonotype was picked up a small number of times. The chain joins TRBV6-5 to TRBJ1-2; 7 bases align to TRBD1. This CDR3 comprises 14 residues. Germline CDR1 reads MNHEY; CDR2 reads SVGAGI. Trimming removed 2 bases from V and 7 bases from J; junction bases left unmatched: 7. CDR3: CASSYIAGTVGYTF. The CDR3 DNA follows: TGTGCCAGCAGTTACATTGCGGGGACAGTTGGCTACACCTTC.

This clonotype was observed at least ten times. This sequence joins TRBV7-2 and TRBJ2-1, with TRBD2 matching 10 bases. The J segment lost 6 bases and the V segment lost 2 bases, leaving 7 bases of the junction unmatched. Germline CDR1 reads SGHTA; CDR2 reads FQGNSA. The CDR3 runs 16 residues. This CDR3 reads CASSLNGLAVGNEQFF. The CDR3 region has the DNA TGTGCCAGCAGCTTAAACGGACTAGCGGTAGGCAATGAGCAGTTCTTC.

This clonotype was counted many times. The rearrangement uses TRBV3-1 and TRBJ2-3; possibly TRBD1 for D (6 bases). Trimming took off 6 bases at V and 1 base at J, with 11 bases between the two ends. The length of the CDR3 is 14 residues. Germline CDR1 reads LGHDT; CDR2 reads YNNKEL (reference sequence). CDR3 sequence reads: CASRQTGGTDTQYF. The CDR3 coding sequence is TGTGCCAGCAGGCAGACAGGAGGCACAGATACGCAGTATTTT.

This clonotype showed up just a few times. V usage is TRBV7-3 and J usage is TRBJ2-1, with TRBD2 as a possible D gene (5 bases). Deletions cut 5 bases from V and 0 bases from J, with 17 bases between. This CDR3 is built from 17 residues. Germline CDR1 reads SGHTA; CDR2 reads FQGTGA. In DNA form, the CDR3 reads TGTGCCAGCAGCCCGACCCCCGGGGTCCACTCCTACAATGAGCAGTTCTTC. Amino acids: CASSPTPGVHSYNEQFF.

In its sample, this clonotype was seen a few times. The V and J genes are TRBV11-2 and TRBJ2-7; 7 positions agree with TRBD2. The CDR3 spans 15 residues. Germline V gene sequence: CDR1 SGHAT, CDR2 FQNNGV. V was pared by 2 bases and J by 6 bases, with 10 bases of the junction left unmatched. The CDR3 bases are TGTGCCAGCAGCTTAACGGCGGGAGATTGGCTCGAGCAGTACTTC. Its protein is CASSLTAGDWLEQYF. Full variable domain (outside the CDR3, taken from reference TRBV11-2 and TRBJ2-7): EAGVAQSPRYKIIEKRQSVAFWCNPISGHATLYWYQQILGQGPKLLIQFQNNGVVDDSQLPKDRFSAERLKGVDSTLKIQPAKLEDSAVYLCASSLTAGDWLEQYFGPGTRLTVT.

This clonotype was detected ten times or more. V and J are TRBV7-2 and TRBJ2-5; D is uncertain. The germline V gene has CDR1 SGHTA and CDR2 FQGNSA. With 7 bases removed from V and 1 base from J, the gap between germline ends came to 4 bases. The CDR3 has 11 amino acids. DNA for the CDR3: TGTGCCAGCACTTTCCAAGAGACCCAGTACTTC. Protein: CASTFQETQYF.

This clonotype was seen ten or more times. The gene calls are TRBV6-1 and TRBJ2-1; 9 bases are shared with TRBD2. CDR1 is MNHNS, CDR2 SASEGT, per germline. With V trimmed by 10 bases and J by 7 bases, 8 bases remained unmatched. CDR3 length: 13 residues. This chain's CDR3 is CATRREGLNEQFF. CDR3 coding DNA: TGTGCCACCCGGCGGGAGGGCCTGAATGAGCAGTTCTTC.

This chain uses TRBV19 with TRBJ2-5; no definite D call. This CDR3 comprises 12 residues. The V and J ends lost 4 bases and 0 bases respectively, with 3 bases between them. Germline CDR1 LNHDA, CDR2 SQIVND (reference sequence). CDR3 residues: CASSKNQETQYF. The DNA for the CDR3 is TGTGCCAGTAGTAAGAACCAAGAGACCCAGTACTTC. Combining the CDR3 with reference TRBV19 and TRBJ2-5 gives the whole variable domain DGGITQSPKYLFRKEGQNVTLSCEQNLNHDAMYWYRQDPGQGLRLIYYSQIVNDFQKGDIAEGYSVSREKKESFPLTVTSAQKNPTAFYLCASSKNQETQYFGPGTRLLVL.

This clonotype was seen repeatedly, ten times or more. The rearrangement links TRBV29-1 to TRBJ2-3; TRBD1 aligns across 7 bases. The V gene's germline CDR1 is SQVTM and CDR2 ANQGSEA. CDR3 length: 13 residues. J was trimmed by 2 bases and V by 4 bases; bases with no gene match: 3. Written as DNA, the CDR3 is TGCAGCGTTGGCGGACAGGCCACAGATACGCAGTATTTT. This codes for CSVGGQATDTQYF.

Many counts were recorded for this clonotype. This chain uses TRBV2 with TRBJ2-7, with D possibly matching TRBD2 (6 bases). The V end lost 7 bases, the J end lost 4 bases, and 14 bases lay between the germline ends. CDR3 length: 13 residues. Germline V gives CDR1 SNHLY, CDR2 FYNNEI. CDR3 in amino acids: CASNRDFLYEQYF. The CDR3 nucleotides read TGTGCCAGCAATCGGGACTTTTTATACGAGCAGTACTTC. The variable domain in full, with the rest retrieved from reference TRBV2 and TRBJ2-7, is EPEVTQTPSHQVTQMGQEVILRCVPISNHLYFYWYRQILGQKVEFLVSFYNNEISEKSEIFDDQFSVERPDGSNFTLKIRSTKLEDSAMYFCASNRDFLYEQYFGPGTRLTVT.

This clonotype has only a few counts. The genes are TRBV20-1 and TRBJ1-2; 10 bases match TRBD1. Germline CDR1 reads DFQATT; CDR2 reads SNEGSKA (reference sequence). The CDR3 spans 14 residues. Trimming removed 6 bases from V and 4 bases from J; junction bases left unmatched: 8. This chain's CDR3 is CSAPPGQGIYGYTF. The DNA of the CDR3 is TGCAGTGCCCCGCCGGGACAGGGGATCTATGGCTACACCTTC.

About this clonotype itself: This CDR3 is missing its conserved last phenylalanine or tryptophan, likely due to a read error. The rearrangement joins TRBV7-9 to TRBJ1-4; D unclear. This CDR3 is 13 amino acids long. In germline, CDR1 is SEHNR, CDR2 FQNEAQ (reference sequence). With 4 bases removed from V and 7 bases from J, the gap between germline ends came to 10 bases. The CDR3 DNA reads TGTGCCAGCAGCTCGGGTAGAGGTGAAAAACTGTTTTCT. Protein sequence: CASSSGRGEKLFS.

The rearrangement uses TRBV18 and TRBJ2-3; no firm D call. CDR3 length: 16 residues. Germline V gene lookup returns CDR1 KGHSH and CDR2 LQKENI. With 6 bases removed from V and 2 bases from J, the gap between germline ends came to 18 bases. The DNA for the CDR3 is TGTGCCAGCTCGCCGAGGCACCCACGGGCCACAGATACGCAGTATTTT. Amino acids: CASSPRHPRATDTQYF.

This sequence joins TRBV20-1 and TRBJ1-1; weak D call: TRBD1 (5 bases). Germline V gene sequence: CDR1 DFQATT, CDR2 SNEGSKA (reference sequence). CDR3 length: 14 amino acids. V was cut by 5 bases and J by 5 bases, with 18 bases left in between. CDR3 in DNA: TGCAGTGCTCCAGTTCAGGGTGAGAGGACTGAAGCTTTCTTT. This sequence encodes CSAPVQGERTEAFF.

The sample holds many counts of this clonotype. The chain carries TRBV2 and TRBJ1-5, with D possibly being TRBD1 (5 bases). The CDR3 runs to 18 residues. Trimming shortened V by 4 bases and J by 0 bases, and 19 bases separated the two germline ends. Germline V gene lookup returns CDR1 SNHLY and CDR2 FYNNEI. The CDR3 nucleotides are TGTGCCAGCAGTGCGCGGGTGGGGCTCACCCTTAGCAATCAGCCCCAGCATTTT. It specifies CASSARVGLTLSNQPQHF.